This T cell receptor (beta chain) derives from a study of T cells after yellow fever vaccination. Study results and caveats: The study noted that FACS-sorted repertoires could contain abundant clonotypes contaminating from the bulk population. Some clonotypes were seen in both the CD4 and the CD8 compartments. These made up a small share and likely arose from convergent recombination. The booster response re-showed most primary clones: approximately 95% CD4, approximately 90% CD8. A weaker secondary response peaked on day 5, the primary on day 15.

CDR3 size: 16 residues. The ends were cut back, 2 bases at V and 1 base at J, with 13 bases in the middle. Germline V gene data show CDR1 as ENHRY and CDR2 as SYGVKD. TCRdb fed the 5' RACE reads into MiXCR, producing one record per CDR3 protein. The sample has about 300,000 distinct CDR3 sequences, approximately 8% seen once. Details on this clonotype: Its specificity is unknown.

Sequencing used CD4+ T cells sorted from PBMCs, obtained 5 days after the yellow fever booster vaccination. The chain combines TRBV10-3 with TRBJ2-3, with D possibly being TRBD2 (6 bases). The clonotype was recovered from a man in his late teens or twenties who received the YFV17D yellow fever vaccine. The chain's CDR3 is CAISERREGGTDTQYF. CDR3 nucleotide sequence: TGTGCCATCAGTGAGCGGCGGGAAGGGGGCACAGATACGCAGTATTTT.